Here is one TCR beta chain with its context. This clone's antigen is unknown. Base qualities are not at hand, and no much larger clone is one base apart. This entry is derived from a study of cytomegalovirus exposure and HLA in healthy donors (dated by TCRdb to the late 2010s). About the full investigation: An earlier analysis of several hundred of the donors reported over 250 Gb of sequence data and around 100 million unique TCR beta sequences obtained from about 179 million T cells. Donor age, sex, ethnicity and CMV serostatus were compiled together with the repertoire data. Both class I and class II loci were covered by HLA typing, at four-digit resolution. To predict cytomegalovirus infection status, the study combined high-throughput TCR immunosequencing, statistical association of individual TCRs with disease status, and machine learning. The study was designed to test whether signatures of past pathogen exposure could be identified by cataloging public T cell receptors. Using immunosequencing, the study profiled T cell repertoires from around 670 subjects and related those repertoires to cytomegalovirus serostatus. Along with the roughly 710-subject first cohort, a separate validation cohort of 120 different subjects was used. Typing coverage differed by locus: A, B, C, DRB1 and DQB1 were typed in roughly 620-630 donors, DQA1 in approximately 520, DPA1 in 600 to 610, and DPB1 in around 440. About 300 gigabases of sequencing data and approximately 91 million unique TCR sequences made up an early release that covered nearly 650 HLA-typed donors. Four to six DR-DQ haplotypes were handled as single units for association and clustering, since linkage in the cohort was strong. To study patterns of TCR occurrence, a later analysis re-analyzed previously published TCR beta repertoires from hundreds of donors and added high-resolution HLA genotyping. In the later analysis, no new phenotypic data were used to find candidate immune exposures; instead, reliance was placed on TCR beta sequences and their occurrence across donors. Among the roughly 400 genotyped donors, approximately 76% belonged to the genetic ancestry cluster associated with self-reported Caucasian donors. Among about 360 genotyped donors of the cohort, an average of approximately 230,000 unique TCR beta nucleotide sequences were sequenced per donor, around a sixth of them non-productive. Every repertoire in the discovery cohort had been generated on one and the same sequencing platform. An earlier analysis of 587 of the donors used high-throughput TCR beta sequencing to judge whether each TCR beta V gene segment behaved as functional or pseudogenic. A later genetic analysis took genome-wide SNP genotypes for about 55% of the roughly 700 donors and used that subset as a discovery cohort. On the study overall, not on this receptor specifically: A further reported finding was that TCR beta sequences accurately predicted the HLA-A and HLA-B alleles for most subjects in the first cohort. Because HLA typing was missing for some donors at each locus, association tests included only the typed subset. According to a later analysis, most CMV-associated TCR beta chains appeared to be HLA-restricted, and the HLA associations seemed to be driven largely by CMV exposure. A cluster of highly shared sequence variants was judged likely to be a technical artifact of the sequencing pipeline. A later analysis associated approximately 17,000 TCR beta sequences with specific HLA alleles at a false discovery rate of 0.05. According to the authors, the approach could potentially be generalized to other disease states and immunological phenotypes. In the study, approximately 160 TCR beta chains were listed as associated with cytomegalovirus. When HLA alleles, especially DR and DQ, strongly co-occurred, TCR associations were difficult to assign to individual alleles. In vitro tests confirmed that a few of the cytomegalovirus-associated TCR beta chains recognize cytomegalovirus antigens. In a later analysis, TCR association rates were found to vary across HLA loci, with the most associated TCRs seen for DRB1 alleles and the fewest for HLA-C alleles. In a later analysis, HLA-associated TCR beta chains showed more clonal expansion and lower generation probabilities than non-associated chains that were equally common. A later genetic analysis reported fewer N-insertions in productive TCRs among donors in an Asian-associated ancestry cluster than the roughly 650-donor mean. Most TCR sequences were observed very rarely across donors, whereas some public TCRs were present in many individuals. The earlier analysis of approximately 560 of the donors excluded some 15 rarely observed V segments, including chromosome 9 orphons, because counts were too low. Broadly in line with IMGT annotations, most TCR beta V segments showed up in productive rearrangements about 87% or about 30% of the time in an earlier analysis of around 600 of the donors. Linkage disequilibrium might explain the correlated functional status among segregating V segments, but an unknown experimental factor could not be ruled out. In both the original and validation cohorts, the classifier was reported to diagnose cytomegalovirus status with high specificity and sensitivity. For the cohort, immune exposure information was limited to CMV serostatus. Several of the top co-occurrence clusters appeared to be linked to parvovirus B19, influenza, CMV and Epstein-Barr virus, according to a later analysis. Some IMGT-functional V segments, including TRBV6-2 and TRBV6-3, could not be told apart with the 87-base-pair reads, so those segments were excluded. In a later genetic analysis, a missense DCLRE1C variant was associated with V-gene and J-gene trimming of TCR beta chains, and the association was replicated in an independent cohort. Sequencing depth was assumed to be roughly uniform across donors in the presence/absence analyses, though that assumption may not hold. Only TCR beta chains were sequenced in this cohort, and the absence of alpha or paired-chain data limited detectable features.

The germline V gene (reference sequence) specifies LNHDA as CDR1 and SQIVND as CDR2. The CDR3 runs 12 amino acids, cysteine and phenylalanine included. The only DNA kept is the CDR3, 36 bases in frame from the first base. Trimming takes 4 bases from V and 16 bases from J, and the germline ends sit 17 bases apart. The library was made by the immunoSEQ multiplex PCR assay. A mixture of 60 forward primers for TCR Vbeta segments and 13 reverse primers for TCR Jbeta segments was used in the multiplex PCR. The CDR3 region of rearranged TCR beta genes was amplified from genomic DNA by a multiplex PCR assay. The amplified TCR beta libraries were sequenced on the Illumina HiSeq System as 87-base-pair reads. Turning to the authors' computational methods: Across the roughly 700 repertoires, a later analysis counted roughly 77 million unique TCR beta chains, roughly 11 million of which were shared by at least two donors. Raw reads were error-corrected and collapsed into unique sequences with a nearest-neighbor algorithm that merged closely related sequences to remove PCR and sequencing errors. V, D and J gene segments were assigned by aligning CDR3 sequences to IMGT reference sequences. For a sequence to be retained, at least a six-nucleotide match to both a V gene segment and a J gene segment was required. Rearrangements were classified as productive when the CDR3 lacked stop codons and remained in frame with V and J, and all other rearrangements were classified as non-productive. Following IMGT convention, CDR3 was defined as the stretch from the second conserved V-encoded cysteine to the conserved J-encoded phenylalanine. The earlier analysis of roughly 590 of the donors excluded sequences that lacked an unambiguous match to a single V gene segment. In an earlier analysis of around 590 of the donors, a V segment was called functional when productive rearrangements were above 56.7%, and segregating when the standard deviation between donors exceeded 5%. A statistical classification framework was built for diagnosing cytomegalovirus status from the catalog of TCR beta chain sequences. V and J gene assignment, in a later analysis, came from comparing TCR nucleotide sequences with IMGT/GENE-DB human TR gene sequences. The TCRdist pipeline was used in a later analysis to assign CDR3 sequences and most-parsimonious VDJ recombination scenarios. In a later analysis, each TCR beta chain was defined by its CDR3 amino acid sequence together with its V-gene family, and reads lacking a unique V-gene family were excluded. To address suspected cross-contamination and a sequencing artifact, a later analysis removed some 620 highly shared, low-generation-probability nucleotide sequences. In a later analysis, a clonal expansion index was calculated for each public chain from normalized within-repertoire ranks of inferred template counts. A later analysis computed generation probabilities with a VDJ recombination model fitted to out-of-frame rearrangements, and checked the results against IGoR. In a later analysis, TCR-TCR, TCR-HLA and TCR-CMV co-occurrence was scored with hypergeometric tests, and a repertoire-size bias correction was applied to TCR pairs. To estimate false discovery rates, a later analysis permuted the HLA or CMV assignments 20 times. In a later analysis, co-occurring TCRs were grouped using DBSCAN, with TCRdist sequence similarity added in when clustering inside HLA-allele-positive subsets. Repertoires with fewer than 30,000 or more than 120,000 public chains were left out of co-occurrence clustering, as were five repertoires with anomalous nucleotide sharing. Held by TCRdb, this immuneACCESS table contains in-frame sequences only and omits some clones. Under half of the omission traces to an unresolved V gene where checked; the cause of the rest is unknown. That table is the source of V, J and clone size, and D and trimming were worked out from the DNA. The sample data list approximately 110,000 clones, and nearly 85% of these were observed just once. About 6.3% of the sample belongs to the ten largest clones.

The cohort comprised 666 healthy bone marrow donors. All cohort members were sampled while nominally healthy, although unrecorded immune exposures were likely present. The donor was CMV seronegative and was included in the group of about 350 seronegative cohort members. A peripheral blood sample was collected from each donor, and TCR beta sequencing was performed on peripheral blood mononuclear cells. Genomic DNA was extracted from the blood cell samples with the Qiagen DNeasy Blood Extraction Kit. The rearrangement joined TRBV19 to TRBJ2-1; TRBD2 is perhaps the D gene, given 6 matching bases. The material sequenced was PBMCs. The clonotype was recovered from a man between 18 and 29 years old in good health and CMV-seronegative. For the CDR3, the sequence is CASSTPGTPPFF. Here is the DNA: TGTGCCAGTAGTACACCCGGGACTCCACCTTTCTTC.